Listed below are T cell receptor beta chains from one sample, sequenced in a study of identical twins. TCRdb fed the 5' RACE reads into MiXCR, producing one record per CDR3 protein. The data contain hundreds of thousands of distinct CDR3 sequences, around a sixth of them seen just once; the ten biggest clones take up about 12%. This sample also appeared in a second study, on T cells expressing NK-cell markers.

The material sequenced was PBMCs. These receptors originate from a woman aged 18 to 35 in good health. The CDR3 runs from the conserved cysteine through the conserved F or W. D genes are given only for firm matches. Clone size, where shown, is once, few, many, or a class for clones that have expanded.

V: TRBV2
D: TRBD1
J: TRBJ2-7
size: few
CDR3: CASLGDREFYEQYF
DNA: TGTGCCAGCCTCGGGGACAGGGAATTCTACGAGCAGTACTTC

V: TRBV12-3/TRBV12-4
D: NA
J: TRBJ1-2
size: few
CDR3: CASSPVEGGYTF
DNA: TGTGCCAGCAGTCCGGTTGAGGGTGGCTACACCTTC

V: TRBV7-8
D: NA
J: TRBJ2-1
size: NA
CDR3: CASSLEEQFF
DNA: TGTGCCAGCAGCTTAGAGGAGCAGTTCTTC

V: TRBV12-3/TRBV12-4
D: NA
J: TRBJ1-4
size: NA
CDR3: CASSLTTVEKLFF
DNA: TGTGCCAGCAGTTTAACGACTGTGGAAAAACTGTTTTTT

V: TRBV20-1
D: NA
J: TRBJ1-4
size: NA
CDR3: CSARDPPVTNEKLFF
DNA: TGCAGTGCTAGAGATCCCCCGGTTACTAATGAAAAACTGTTTTTT

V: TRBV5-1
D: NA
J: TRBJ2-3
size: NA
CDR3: CASSFGSITDTQYF
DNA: TGCGCCAGCAGCTTCGGGAGTATCACAGATACGCAGTATTTT

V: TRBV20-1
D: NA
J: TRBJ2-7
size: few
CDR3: CSAPGLNDEQYF
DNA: TGCAGTGCGCCGGGACTTAATGACGAGCAGTACTTC

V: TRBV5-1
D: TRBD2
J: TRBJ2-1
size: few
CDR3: CASSSGLAEIEQFF
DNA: TGCGCCAGCAGCTCGGGACTAGCGGAAATTGAGCAGTTCTTC

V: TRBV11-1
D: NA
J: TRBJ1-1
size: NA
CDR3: CASSLRAVFAGEDTEAFF
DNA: TGTGCCAGCAGCTTACGGGCCGTTTTTGCAGGGGAGGACACTGAAGCTTTCTTT

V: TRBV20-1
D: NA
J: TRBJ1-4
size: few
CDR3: CSAPSQVNEKLFF
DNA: TGCAGTGCACCTAGTCAAGTTAATGAAAAACTGTTTTTT

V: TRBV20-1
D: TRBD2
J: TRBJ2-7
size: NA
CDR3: CSAPYYPLAGVYEQYF
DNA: TGCAGTGCTCCCTATTACCCGCTAGCGGGAGTCTACGAGCAGTACTTC

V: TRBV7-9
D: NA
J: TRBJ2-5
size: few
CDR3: CASSFPTQETQYF
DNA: TGTGCCAGCAGCTTTCCGACACAAGAGACCCAGTACTTC

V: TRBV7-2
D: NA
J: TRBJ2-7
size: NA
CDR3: CASSLAEASYEQYF
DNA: TGTGCCAGCAGCTTAGCGGAGGCCAGCTACGAGCAGTACTTC

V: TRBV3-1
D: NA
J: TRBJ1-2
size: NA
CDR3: CASSRTGEVGGYTF
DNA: TGTGCCAGCAGCCGGACGGGGGAAGTTGGTGGCTACACCTTC

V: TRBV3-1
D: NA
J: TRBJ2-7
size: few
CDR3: CASSHRGPYEQYF
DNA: TGTGCCAGCAGCCATCGGGGTCCCTACGAGCAGTACTTC

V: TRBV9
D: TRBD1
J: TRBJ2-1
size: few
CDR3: CASSVVGVSVTGDNEQFF
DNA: TGTGCCAGCAGCGTAGTTGGTGTATCGGTGACAGGGGACAATGAGCAGTTCTTC

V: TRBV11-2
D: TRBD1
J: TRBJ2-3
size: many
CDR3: CASSSQGAQWTDTQYF
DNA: TGTGCCAGCAGCTCCCAGGGGGCTCAGTGGACAGATACGCAGTATTTT

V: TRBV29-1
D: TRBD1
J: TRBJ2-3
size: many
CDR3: CSVGQGADTQYF
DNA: TGCAGCGTAGGACAGGGAGCAGATACGCAGTATTTT

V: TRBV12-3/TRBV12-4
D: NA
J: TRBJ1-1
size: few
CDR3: CASTLPLASTEAFF
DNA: TGTGCCAGCACCCTGCCCTTAGCCAGCACTGAAGCTTTCTTT

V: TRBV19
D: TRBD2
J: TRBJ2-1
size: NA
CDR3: CASSIAGTSGRIDYNEQFF
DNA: TGTGCCAGTAGTATCGCCGGGACTAGCGGGAGGATAGACTACAATGAGCAGTTCTTC

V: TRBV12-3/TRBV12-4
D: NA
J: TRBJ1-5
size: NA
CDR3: CASSLLSNQPQHF
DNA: TGTGCCAGCAGTTTACTTAGCAATCAGCCCCAGCATTTT

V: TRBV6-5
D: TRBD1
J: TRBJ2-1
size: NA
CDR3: CASSYGTGAELDPYEQFF
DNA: TGTGCCAGCAGTTACGGGACAGGGGCCGAACTGGACCCATATGAGCAGTTCTTC

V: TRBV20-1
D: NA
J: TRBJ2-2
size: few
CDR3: CSASLSSGTGELFF
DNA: TGCAGTGCTAGTTTAAGCTCGGGGACCGGGGAGCTGTTTTTT

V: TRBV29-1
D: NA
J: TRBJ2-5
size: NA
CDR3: CSAGSGGLGTQYF
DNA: TGCAGCGCTGGTAGCGGTGGGCTAGGGACCCAGTACTTC

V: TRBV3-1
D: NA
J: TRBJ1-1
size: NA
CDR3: CASSQEIGGARMNTEAFF
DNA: TGTGCCAGCAGCCAAGAGATAGGGGGGGCAAGAATGAACACTGAAGCTTTCTTT

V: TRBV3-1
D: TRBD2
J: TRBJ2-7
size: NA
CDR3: CASSQGTRGTYEQYF
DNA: TGTGCCAGCAGCCAAGGGACTAGAGGGACGTACGAGCAGTACTTC

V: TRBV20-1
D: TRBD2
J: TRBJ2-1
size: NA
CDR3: CSAEPGTSGYNEQFF
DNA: TGCAGTGCTGAACCCGGGACTAGCGGTTACAATGAGCAGTTCTTC

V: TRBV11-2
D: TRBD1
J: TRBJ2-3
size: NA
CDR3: CASRDTGASTDTQYF
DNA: TGTGCCAGCAGGGATACAGGGGCAAGCACAGATACGCAGTATTTT

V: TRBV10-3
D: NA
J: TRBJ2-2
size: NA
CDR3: CAISDLGDRTGELFF
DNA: TGTGCCATCAGTGATTTGGGGGACCGCACCGGGGAGCTGTTTTTT

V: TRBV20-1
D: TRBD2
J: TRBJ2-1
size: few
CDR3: CSARGTSGSVDNEQFF
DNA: TGCAGTGCAAGAGGGACTAGCGGGAGTGTGGACAATGAGCAGTTCTTC

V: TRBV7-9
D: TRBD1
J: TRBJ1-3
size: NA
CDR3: CASSLPLRTGFIDTIYF
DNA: TGTGCCAGCAGCTTACCGTTACGGACAGGGTTTATCGACACCATATATTTT

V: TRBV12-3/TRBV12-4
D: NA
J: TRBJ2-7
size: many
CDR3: CASSLFQSYEQYF
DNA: TGTGCCAGCAGTTTGTTTCAGTCCTACGAGCAGTACTTC

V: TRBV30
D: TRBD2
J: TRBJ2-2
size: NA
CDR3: CAWSSTSVLGGELFF
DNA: TGTGCCTGGAGTTCGACTAGCGTCCTAGGGGGGGAGCTGTTTTTT

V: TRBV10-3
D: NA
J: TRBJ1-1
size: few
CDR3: CAISESAATEAFF
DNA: TGTGCCATCAGTGAATCGGCCGCCACTGAAGCTTTCTTT

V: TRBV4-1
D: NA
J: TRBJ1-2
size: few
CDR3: CASSQVLRDTVRTNYGYTF
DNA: TGCGCCAGCAGCCAAGTTCTCCGGGACACGGTTAGAACTAACTATGGCTACACCTTC

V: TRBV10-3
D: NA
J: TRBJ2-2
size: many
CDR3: CAISEGAGELFF
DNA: TGTGCCATCAGTGAGGGAGCCGGGGAGCTGTTTTTT

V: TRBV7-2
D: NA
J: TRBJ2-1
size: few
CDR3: CASSSHPSSYNEQFF
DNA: TGTGCCAGCAGCTCGCACCCTAGCTCCTACAATGAGCAGTTCTTC

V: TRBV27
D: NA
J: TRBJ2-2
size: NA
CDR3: CASSLWANTGELFF
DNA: TGTGCCAGCAGTTTGTGGGCTAACACCGGGGAGCTGTTTTTT

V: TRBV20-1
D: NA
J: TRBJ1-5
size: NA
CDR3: CSAIALNSNQPQHF
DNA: TGCAGTGCCATTGCCTTAAATAGCAATCAGCCCCAGCATTTT

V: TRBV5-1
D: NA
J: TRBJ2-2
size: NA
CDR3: CASTNPEGSGELFF
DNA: TGCGCCAGCACTAACCCGGAGGGCAGCGGGGAGCTGTTTTTT

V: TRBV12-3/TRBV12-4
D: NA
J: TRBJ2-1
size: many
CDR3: CASNRAASSSYNEQFF
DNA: TGTGCCAGCAATCGGGCGGCAAGTAGCTCCTACAATGAGCAGTTCTTC

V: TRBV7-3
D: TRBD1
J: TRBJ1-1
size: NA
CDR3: CASSFTGTGRTEAFF
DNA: TGTGCCAGCAGCTTCACCGGGACAGGGAGAACTGAAGCTTTCTTT

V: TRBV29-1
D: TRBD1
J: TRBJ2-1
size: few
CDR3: CSGGQVYYNEQFF
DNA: TGCAGCGGTGGACAGGTTTACTACAATGAGCAGTTCTTC

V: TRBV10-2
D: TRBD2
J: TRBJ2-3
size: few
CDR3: CASSGLGGGSTDTQYF
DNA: TGCGCCAGCAGTGGTTTGGGCGGGGGTAGCACAGATACGCAGTATTTT

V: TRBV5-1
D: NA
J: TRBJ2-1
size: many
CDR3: CASSLAAASRRNEQFF
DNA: TGCGCCAGCAGCTTGGCCGCGGCTAGCCGACGCAATGAGCAGTTCTTC

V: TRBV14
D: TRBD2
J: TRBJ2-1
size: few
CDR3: CASSHFPSGRSNNEQFF
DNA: TGTGCCAGCAGCCACTTTCCTAGCGGGAGGTCTAACAATGAGCAGTTCTTC

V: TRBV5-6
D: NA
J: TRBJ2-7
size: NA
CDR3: CASSSKVEQYF
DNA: TGTGCCAGCAGCTCTAAAGTCGAGCAGTACTTC

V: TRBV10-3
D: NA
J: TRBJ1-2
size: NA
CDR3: CAISERQTNYGYTF
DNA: TGTGCCATCAGTGAGAGACAGACCAACTATGGCTACACCTTC

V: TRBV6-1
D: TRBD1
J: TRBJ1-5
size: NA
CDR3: CASSPRDRVQPQHF
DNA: TGTGCCAGCAGTCCCCGGGACAGGGTTCAGCCCCAGCATTTT

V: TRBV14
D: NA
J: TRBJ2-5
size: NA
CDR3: CASSQGEWPPSQETQYF
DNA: TGTGCCAGCAGCCAGGGGGAATGGCCACCCTCTCAAGAGACCCAGTACTTC